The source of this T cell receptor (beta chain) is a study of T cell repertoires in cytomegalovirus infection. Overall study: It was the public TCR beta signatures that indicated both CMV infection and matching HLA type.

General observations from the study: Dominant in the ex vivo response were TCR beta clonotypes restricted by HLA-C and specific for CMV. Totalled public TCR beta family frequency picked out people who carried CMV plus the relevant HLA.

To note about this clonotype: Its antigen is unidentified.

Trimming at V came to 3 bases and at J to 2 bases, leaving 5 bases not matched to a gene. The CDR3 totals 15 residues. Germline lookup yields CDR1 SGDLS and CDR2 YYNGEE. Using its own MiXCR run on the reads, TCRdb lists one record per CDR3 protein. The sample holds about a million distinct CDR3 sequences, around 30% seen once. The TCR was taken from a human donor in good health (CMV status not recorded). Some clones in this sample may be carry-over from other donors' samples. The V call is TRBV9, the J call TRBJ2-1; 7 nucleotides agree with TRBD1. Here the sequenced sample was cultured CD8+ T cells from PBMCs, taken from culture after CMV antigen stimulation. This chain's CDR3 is CASSDRDRTYNEQFF. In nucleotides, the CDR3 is TGTGCCAGCAGCGACCGGGACAGAACCTACAATGAGCAGTTCTTC. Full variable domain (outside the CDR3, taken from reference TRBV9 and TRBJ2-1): DSGVTQTPKHLITATGQRVTLRCSPRSGDLSVYWYQQSLDQGLQFLIQYYNGEERAKGNILERFSAQQFPDLHSELNLSSLELGDSALYFCASSDRDRTYNEQFFGPGTRLTVL.